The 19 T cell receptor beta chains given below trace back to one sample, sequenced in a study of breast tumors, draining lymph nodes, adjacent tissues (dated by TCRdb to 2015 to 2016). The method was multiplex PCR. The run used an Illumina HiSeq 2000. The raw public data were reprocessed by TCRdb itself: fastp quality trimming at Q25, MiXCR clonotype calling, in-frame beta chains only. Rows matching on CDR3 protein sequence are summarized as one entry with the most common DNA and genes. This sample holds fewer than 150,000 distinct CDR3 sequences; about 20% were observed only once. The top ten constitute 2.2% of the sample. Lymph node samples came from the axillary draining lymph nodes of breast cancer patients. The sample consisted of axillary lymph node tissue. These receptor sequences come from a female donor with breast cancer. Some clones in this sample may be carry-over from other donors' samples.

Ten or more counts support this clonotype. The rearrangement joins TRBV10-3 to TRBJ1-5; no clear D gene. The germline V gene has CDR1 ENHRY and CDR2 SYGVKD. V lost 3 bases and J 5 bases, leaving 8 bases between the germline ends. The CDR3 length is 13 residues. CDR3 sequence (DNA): TGTGCCATCAGTGAAGAAGACGATCAGCCCCAGCATTTT. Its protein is CAISEEDDQPQHF.

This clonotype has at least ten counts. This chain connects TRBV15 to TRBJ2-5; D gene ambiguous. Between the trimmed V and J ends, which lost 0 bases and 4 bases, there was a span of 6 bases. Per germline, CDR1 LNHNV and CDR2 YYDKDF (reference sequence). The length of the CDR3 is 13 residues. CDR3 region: CATSRDPVETQYF. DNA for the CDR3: TGTGCCACCAGCAGAGATCCCGTAGAGACCCAGTACTTC.

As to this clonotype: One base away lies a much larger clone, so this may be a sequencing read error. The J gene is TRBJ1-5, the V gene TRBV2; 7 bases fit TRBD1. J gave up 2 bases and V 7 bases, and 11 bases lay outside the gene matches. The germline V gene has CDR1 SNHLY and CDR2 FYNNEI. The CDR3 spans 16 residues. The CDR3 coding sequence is TGTGCCAGCATGACGGAACAGGGGCATCGCAATCAGCCCCAGCATTTT. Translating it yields CASMTEQGHRNQPQHF.

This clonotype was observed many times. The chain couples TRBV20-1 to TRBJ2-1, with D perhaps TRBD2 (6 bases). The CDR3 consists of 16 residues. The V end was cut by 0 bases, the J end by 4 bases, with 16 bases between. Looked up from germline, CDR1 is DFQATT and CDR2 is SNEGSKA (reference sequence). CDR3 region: CSARDLGGGEYNEQFF. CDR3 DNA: TGCAGTGCTAGAGATTTAGGCGGCGGGGAATACAATGAGCAGTTCTTC.

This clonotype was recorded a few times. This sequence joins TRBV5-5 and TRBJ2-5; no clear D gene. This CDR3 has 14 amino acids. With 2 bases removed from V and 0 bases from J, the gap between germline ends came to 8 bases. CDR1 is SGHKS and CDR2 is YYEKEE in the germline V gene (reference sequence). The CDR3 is CASSLVRNQETQYF. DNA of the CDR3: TGTGCCAGCAGCTTAGTCCGAAACCAAGAGACCCAGTACTTC.

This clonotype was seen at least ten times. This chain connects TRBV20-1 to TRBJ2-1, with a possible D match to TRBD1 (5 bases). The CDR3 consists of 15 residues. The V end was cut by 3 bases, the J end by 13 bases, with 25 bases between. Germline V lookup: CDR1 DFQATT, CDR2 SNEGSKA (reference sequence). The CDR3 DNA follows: TGCAGTGCTAGGGGCCCCCCCCAACCAGGGTTCTCTCAGTTCTTC. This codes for CSARGPPQPGFSQFF.

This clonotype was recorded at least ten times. The CDR3 region is CASSRTGYEQYF. In DNA, the CDR3 is TGTGCCAGCAGTAGGACGGGGTACGAGCAGTACTTC. The chain uses TRBV2 and TRBJ2-7, with D possibly TRBD2 on 5 matching bases. The V and J ends lost 5 bases and 4 bases respectively, with 9 bases between them. The CDR3 consists of 12 residues. Germline CDR1 SNHLY, CDR2 FYNNEI.

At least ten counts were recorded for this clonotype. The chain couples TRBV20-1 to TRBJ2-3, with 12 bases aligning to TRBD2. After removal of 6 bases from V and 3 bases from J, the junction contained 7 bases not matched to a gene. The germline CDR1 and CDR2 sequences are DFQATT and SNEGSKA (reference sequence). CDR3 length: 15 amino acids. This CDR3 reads CSAVSLAGGTDTQYF. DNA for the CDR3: TGCAGTGCCGTATCACTAGCGGGAGGAACAGATACGCAGTATTTT.

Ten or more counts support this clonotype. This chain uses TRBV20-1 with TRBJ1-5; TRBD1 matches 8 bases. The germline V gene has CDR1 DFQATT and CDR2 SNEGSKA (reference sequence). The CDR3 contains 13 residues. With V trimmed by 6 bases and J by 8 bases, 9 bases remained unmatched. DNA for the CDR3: TGCAGTGCAAAGTACAGGGGGGGCGAGCCCCAGCATTTT. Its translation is CSAKYRGGEPQHF.

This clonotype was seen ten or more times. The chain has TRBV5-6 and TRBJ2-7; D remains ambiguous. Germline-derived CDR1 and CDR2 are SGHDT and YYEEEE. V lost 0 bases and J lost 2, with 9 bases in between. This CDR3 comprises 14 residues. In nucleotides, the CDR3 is TGTGCCAGCAGCTTGGTCTGGGATCCCTACGAGCAGTACTTC. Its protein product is CASSLVWDPYEQYF.

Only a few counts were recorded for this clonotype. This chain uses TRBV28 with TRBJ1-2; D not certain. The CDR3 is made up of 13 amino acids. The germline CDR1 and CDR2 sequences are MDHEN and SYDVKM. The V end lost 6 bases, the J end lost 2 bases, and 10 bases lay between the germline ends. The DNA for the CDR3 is TGTGCCAGCAGACCTGAGTTAAACTATGGCTACACCTTC. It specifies CASRPELNYGYTF.

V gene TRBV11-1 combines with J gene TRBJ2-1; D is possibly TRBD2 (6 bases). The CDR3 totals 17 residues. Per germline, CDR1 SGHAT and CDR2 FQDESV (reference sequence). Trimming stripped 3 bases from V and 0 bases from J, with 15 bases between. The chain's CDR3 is CASSFKRAGSSYNEQFF. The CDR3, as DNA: TGTGCCAGCAGCTTTAAGCGGGCTGGGAGCTCCTACAATGAGCAGTTCTTC.

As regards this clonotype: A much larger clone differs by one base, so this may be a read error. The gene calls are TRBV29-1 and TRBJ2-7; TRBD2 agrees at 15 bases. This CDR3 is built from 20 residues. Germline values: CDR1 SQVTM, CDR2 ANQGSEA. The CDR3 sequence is CSVGGEGMGTSGRFGYDQYF. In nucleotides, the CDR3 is TGCAGCGTTGGGGGAGAGGGGATGGGGACTAGCGGGAGGTTTGGTTACGATCAGTACTTC.

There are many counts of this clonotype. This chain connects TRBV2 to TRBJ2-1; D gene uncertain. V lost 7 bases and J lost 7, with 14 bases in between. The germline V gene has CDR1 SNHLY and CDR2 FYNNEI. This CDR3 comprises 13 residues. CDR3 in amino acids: CASTLDLINEQFF. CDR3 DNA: TGTGCCAGCACCCTCGACTTGATAAATGAGCAGTTCTTC.

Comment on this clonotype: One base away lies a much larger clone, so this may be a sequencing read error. CDR3 sequence: CASSTYRDELFF. CDR3 DNA sequence: TGTGCCAGCAGTACCTACAGGGATGAGCTGTTCTTC. This chain uses TRBV28 with TRBJ2-1, with D perhaps TRBD1 (6 bases). Germline CDR1 reads MDHEN; CDR2 reads SYDVKM. The length of the CDR3 is 12 residues.

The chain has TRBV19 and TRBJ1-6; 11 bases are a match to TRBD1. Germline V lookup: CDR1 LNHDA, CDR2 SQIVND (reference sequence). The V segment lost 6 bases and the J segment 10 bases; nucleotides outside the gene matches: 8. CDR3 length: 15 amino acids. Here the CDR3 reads CASSDTGTGGSPLHF. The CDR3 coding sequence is TGTGCCAGTAGCGACACCGGGACAGGGGGATCACCCCTCCACTTT.

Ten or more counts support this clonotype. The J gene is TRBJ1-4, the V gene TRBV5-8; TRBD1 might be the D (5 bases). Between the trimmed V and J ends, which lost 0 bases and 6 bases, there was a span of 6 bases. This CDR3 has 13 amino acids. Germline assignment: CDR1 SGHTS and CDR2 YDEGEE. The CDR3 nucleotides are TGTGCCAGCAGCTTGGGGGGGGATGAAAAACTGTTTTTT. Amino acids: CASSLGGDEKLFF.

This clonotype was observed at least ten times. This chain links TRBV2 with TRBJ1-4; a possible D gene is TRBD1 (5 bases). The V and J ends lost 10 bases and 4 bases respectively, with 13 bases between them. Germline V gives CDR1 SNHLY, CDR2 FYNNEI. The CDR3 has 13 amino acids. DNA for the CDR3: TGTGCCACGTGTAGACAGTATAATGAAAAACTGTTTTTT. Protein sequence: CATCRQYNEKLFF.

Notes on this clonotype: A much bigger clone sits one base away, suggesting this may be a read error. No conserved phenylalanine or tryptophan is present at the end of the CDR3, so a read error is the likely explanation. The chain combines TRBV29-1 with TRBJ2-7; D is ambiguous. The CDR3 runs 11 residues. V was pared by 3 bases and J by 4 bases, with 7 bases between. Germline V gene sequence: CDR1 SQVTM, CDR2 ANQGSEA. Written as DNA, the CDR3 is TGCAGCGTTGACTCCGGGTACGAGCAGTACCTC. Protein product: CSVDSGYEQYL.